The clone carrying this TCR beta chain was seen repeatedly, ten times or more. Its antigen is unknown. Library preparation for TCR beta used quantitative 5'-RACE with molecular barcodes. One entry per CDR3 protein, called by TCRdb with MiXCR from the 5' RACE reads. The sample lists 700,000 to 1,000,000 distinct CDR3 sequences; 12% were seen once. V was pared by 0 bases and J by 6 bases, with 8 bases between. Germline values: CDR1 SQVTM, CDR2 ANQGSEA. This CDR3 contains 13 residues. This specimen comes from a study of CD8 T cells in ankylosing spondylitis. The study, taken as a whole, reports: Characteristic, it appeared, of ankylosing spondylitis blood was a TCR beta motif of about eight highly homologous variants. Clones linked to the disease showed a CD8+ phenotype. They occurred at relatively low frequencies in peripheral blood. It was reported that disease-linked clones were significantly enriched in matched ankylosing spondylitis synovial fluid.

The sequence was obtained from a male donor with ankylosing spondylitis. The chain uses TRBV29-1 and TRBJ2-2; tentatively, D is TRBD1 (6 bases). Sample: blood, either unsorted or a sorted T cell fraction (not recorded which). CDR3 DNA sequence: TGCAGCGTTGAAGATGGGGGCGCCGGGGAGCTGTTTTTT. Its protein product is CSVEDGGAGELFF.